This T cell receptor beta chain was captured by sequencing in a study of blood T cell repertoires in COVID-19. Study-wide context: The origin of the acute and convalescent COVID-19 samples was the United States, Italy and Spain. T cells, B-cell-depleted T cells, or PBMCs provided the cDNA or gDNA that served as material.

This CDR3 spans 13 amino acids. V gave up 7 bases and J gave up 5 bases, with 13 bases separating them. Germline V CDR1 and CDR2: SGHTA, FQGNSA. Original handling: The authors estimated nucleated cell counts from reference gene primer amplification. Method: immunoSEQ multiplex PCR; TCRdb's copy keeps in-frame clones and lacks some. V and J calls and clone size come straight from that table; D and trimming were deduced from the DNA. The sample has fewer than 200,000 clones, approximately 88% seen once; the top ten hold around 1.4%. Sequences were obtained from peripheral blood. The V call is TRBV7-2, the J call TRBJ2-3; tentative D call: TRBD2 (6 bases). This TCR was sampled from a woman between 45 and 60 years old with acute or convalescent COVID-19. CDR3 sequence: CASMIGRGDTQYF. The CDR3 nucleotides are TGTGCCAGCATGATCGGGAGAGGAGATACGCAGTATTTT.